A single sample gave rise to the 28 T cell receptor beta chains below, sequenced in a study of shared clonotypes between healthy human individuals. Profiling relied on immunoSEQ multiplex PCR, and the TCRdb table lists in-frame clones only, not all of them. The sample has over a million clones, roughly 96% seen once. Material for sequencing was naive CD4+ T cells sorted from blood. The subset denotes: CD45RA+ positively selected. The receptors were gathered from a man aged 25-45 years in good health.

This sequence joins TRBV6-6 and TRBJ2-7; tentative D call: TRBD1 (5 bases). Per the germline V gene, CDR1 is MNHNY and CDR2 is SVGAGI (reference sequence). The CDR3 loop spans 14 amino acids. The V gene lost 0 bases and the J gene lost 1 base, with 7 bases spanning the gap. In DNA, the CDR3 is TGTGCCAGCAGTTACTCCAGGGTTTCCTACGAGCAGTACTTC. Translation: CASSYSRVSYEQYF.

The chain uses TRBV5-4 and TRBJ2-1; no reliable D call. Germline CDR1 and CDR2: SGHNT and YYREEE (reference sequence). The germline V and J ends were trimmed by 0 bases and 2 bases, with 12 bases remaining between them. The CDR3 loop spans 16 amino acids. CDR3 loop: CASSLDGGIPYNEQFF. CDR3 bases: TGTGCCAGCAGCTTGGACGGTGGGATCCCCTACAATGAGCAGTTCTTC.

The rearrangement uses TRBV18 and TRBJ2-3; 9 bases match TRBD1. Germline V gives CDR1 KGHSH, CDR2 LQKENI. The CDR3 has 15 residues. The ends lost 3 bases at V and 5 bases at J; junction bases unmatched: 6. The CDR3 protein is CASSPRTGARDTQYF. As DNA, the CDR3 is TGTGCCAGCTCACCCCGGACAGGGGCCAGAGATACGCAGTATTTT.

The V gene is TRBV19, the J gene TRBJ2-7, with 10 bases aligning to TRBD1. Per germline, CDR1 LNHDA and CDR2 SQIVND (reference sequence). Unmatched junction bases numbered 9, after V lost 6 bases and J lost 4 bases. The CDR3 extends over 15 amino acids. The chain's CDR3 is CASSNIPGQGYEQYF. As DNA, the CDR3 is TGTGCCAGTAGCAATATTCCGGGACAGGGGTACGAGCAGTACTTC.

This clone was counted once. This sequence joins TRBV7-2 and TRBJ1-4; possibly TRBD1 for D (6 bases). CDR3 size: 12 residues. V lost 3 bases and J lost 8, with 7 bases in between. Germline V gene sequence: CDR1 SGHTA, CDR2 FQGNSA. CDR3 bases: TGTGCCAGCAGCTTCCAGGGGGAAAAACTGTTTTTT. Protein: CASSFQGEKLFF.

On this clone: Other DNA sequences from this sample encode an identical CDR3 as well. V is TRBV14 and J is TRBJ2-3; D is ambiguous. The CDR3 runs 14 residues. V dropped 4 bases and J dropped 0 bases, with 8 bases sitting between them. In germline, CDR1 is SGHDN, CDR2 FVKESK. CDR3 in amino acids: CASSRTPSTDTQYF. As DNA, the CDR3 is TGTGCCAGCAGCCGGACCCCTAGCACAGATACGCAGTATTTT.

The sample holds one count of this clone. The sample contains more than one DNA sequence encoding this CDR3. V is TRBV15 and J is TRBJ2-3; unclear D gene. The CDR3 is 12 residues long. Trimming took 1 base from V and 3 from J, leaving 2 bases between them. Germline CDR1 reads LNHNV; CDR2 reads YYDKDF (reference sequence). This CDR3 is CATSRVTDTQYF. CDR3 coding DNA: TGTGCCACCAGCAGAGTGACAGATACGCAGTATTTT.

The V and J genes are TRBV19 and TRBJ2-1, with 9 nucleotides matching TRBD2. This CDR3 spans 15 amino acids. V was pared by 7 bases and J by 7 bases, with 11 bases of the junction left unmatched. Per germline, CDR1 LNHDA and CDR2 SQIVND (reference sequence). The CDR3: CASISVAGGPNEQFF. In DNA form, the CDR3 reads TGTGCCAGTATCTCTGTTGCGGGAGGGCCTAATGAGCAGTTCTTC.

The chain carries TRBV7-8 and TRBJ1-5, with TRBD1 matching over 8 bases. The CDR3 spans 13 residues. CDR1 SGHVS and CDR2 FQNEAQ come from the germline V gene. Trimming took 1 base from V and 9 from J; bases not matched to a gene: 2. The CDR3 loop is CASSLEGQGPQHF. CDR3 nucleotides: TGTGCCAGCAGCTTAGAAGGACAGGGGCCCCAGCATTTT.

This sequence joins TRBV6-6 and TRBJ2-7; 9 bases are a match to TRBD1. This CDR3 comprises 16 residues. V was clipped by 4 bases and J by 2 bases; unmatched bases: 9. Per the germline V gene, CDR1 is MNHNY and CDR2 is SVGAGI (reference sequence). DNA for the CDR3: TGTGCCAGCAGTTTATCAATGGGGACAGGGACCTACGAGCAGTACTTC. Translated, it gives CASSLSMGTGTYEQYF.

This clone appeared a single time. The chain carries TRBV28 and TRBJ2-3; 8 bases fit TRBD2. V trimming: 9 bases; J trimming: 12 bases; junction bases outside the gene matches: 20. The length of the CDR3 is 15 residues. Germline V gene lookup returns CDR1 MDHEN and CDR2 SYDVKM. The CDR3 nucleotides are TGTGCCAGTTCGGGGGGTAGCGGGGATTCCAAAGTACAGTATTTT. It specifies CASSGGSGDSKVQYF. The full variable domain, completed using reference TRBV28 and TRBJ2-3, is DVKVTQSSRYLVKRTGEKVFLECVQDMDHENMFWYRQDPGLGLRLIYFSYDVKMKEKGDIPEGYSVSREKKERFSLILESASTNQTSMYLCASSGGSGDSKVQYFGPGTRLTVL.

The count of this clone is one. The V call is TRBV29-1, the J call TRBJ2-7; 9 positions agree with TRBD1. This CDR3 region has 13 residues. The J segment lost 4 bases and the V segment lost 6 bases, leaving 7 bases of the junction unmatched. The germline gives CDR1 SQVTM, CDR2 ANQGSEA. The DNA of the CDR3 is TGCAGCGTCGTGTTCGGGACAGGGTACGAGCAGTACTTC. Translating gives CSVVFGTGYEQYF.

The rearrangement uses TRBV5-1 and TRBJ2-7; 7 nucleotides agree with TRBD1. Unmatched junction bases numbered 9, after V lost 4 bases and J lost 2 bases. Per the germline V gene, CDR1 is SGHRS and CDR2 is YFSETQ. The CDR3 extends over 15 amino acids. The CDR3 region has the DNA TGCGCCAGCAGCAAGACAGGGAATGGCGCCTACGAGCAGTACTTC. Its protein is CASSKTGNGAYEQYF.

The CDR3 bases are TGCGCCAGCAGCTTGGTTTCCCAGCCTAGCGGCAGAAACTACGAGCAGTACTTC. Translating it yields CASSLVSQPSGRNYEQYF. The chain couples TRBV5-1 to TRBJ2-7; the match to TRBD2 covers 7 bases. Germline-derived CDR1 and CDR2 are SGHRS and YFSETQ. V shed 0 bases and J 3 bases; nucleotides not matched to a gene: 15. The CDR3 contains 18 residues.

In its sample, this clone was seen a few times. The chain joins TRBV28 to TRBJ2-6; a weak D match, TRBD1 (6 bases). Looked up from germline, CDR1 is MDHEN and CDR2 is SYDVKM. V gave up 5 bases and J gave up 0 bases, with 8 bases separating them. The CDR3 length is 15 residues. CDR3 nucleotides: TGTGCCAGCAGTGGACAGCTCTCTGGGGCCAACGTCCTGACTTTC. This codes for CASSGQLSGANVLTF.

This chain connects TRBV5-6 to TRBJ2-5, with 7 bases aligning to TRBD2. The germline V gene encodes CDR1 SGHDT and CDR2 YYEEEE. V dropped 3 bases and J dropped 7; count of bases not matched to a gene: 9. The CDR3 runs to 14 residues. CDR3 residues: CASSSRTRGRTQYF. The CDR3 bases are TGTGCCAGCAGCTCCCGGACTAGAGGGAGGACCCAGTACTTC.

V usage is TRBV23-1 and J usage is TRBJ2-7; 7 positions match TRBD1. TRBV23-1 belongs to the ORF category, with a function that is uncertain. V gave up 0 bases and J gave up 6 bases; unmatched junction bases: 11. This CDR3 contains 16 residues. CDR3 DNA: TGCGCCAGCAGTCAATCCCCACCGGGACAGCCGTGCGAGCAGTACTTC. Its translation is CASSQSPPGQPCEQYF.

The rearrangement uses TRBV4-3 and TRBJ2-2; D unresolved. The V gene's germline CDR1 is LGHNA and CDR2 YSLEER. Trimming cost V 1 base and J 6 bases, with 3 bases left between them. The CDR3 is 12 residues long. In nucleotides, the CDR3 is TGCGCCAGCAGCCAAGTCTCCGGGGAGCTGTTTTTT. Residues: CASSQVSGELFF.

The chain has TRBV6-6 and TRBJ1-5; D perhaps matches TRBD1 (5 bases). V lost 4 bases to trimming and J lost 0 bases, with 13 bases between them. The CDR3 spans 16 residues. The germline V gene has CDR1 MNHNY and CDR2 SVGAGI (reference sequence). The CDR3 spells CASSSRGWYSNQPQHF. The CDR3 region has the DNA TGTGCCAGCAGTTCACGGGGGTGGTATAGCAATCAGCCCCAGCATTTT.

In DNA, the CDR3 is TGTGCCATCAGTGAGGGATCCTCAAAGGATGAAAAACTGTTTTTT. Its translation: CAISEGSSKDEKLFF. The chain recombines TRBV10-3 with TRBJ1-4, with D unclear. Germline loops: CDR1 ENHRY, CDR2 SYGVKD. V gave up 2 bases and J gave up 6 bases, with 13 bases separating them. This CDR3 region has 15 residues.

The count of this clone is one. CDR3 sequence: CASSRGTGISYEQYF. CDR3 in DNA: TGTGCCAGCAGCCGCGGGACAGGGATTTCCTACGAGCAGTACTTC. The gene calls are TRBV7-9 and TRBJ2-7; TRBD1 matches at 9 bases. The CDR3 covers 15 residues. V lost 5 bases and J lost 1; bases outside the gene matches: 6. The germline V gene has CDR1 SEHNR and CDR2 FQNEAQ (reference sequence).

The gene calls are TRBV7-9 and TRBJ2-4, with 8 positions matching TRBD2. CDR1 is SEHNR and CDR2 is FQNEAQ in the germline V gene (reference sequence). The CDR3 loop spans 16 amino acids. J gave up 6 bases and V 0 bases, and 7 bases lay outside the gene matches. For the CDR3, the DNA is TGTGCCAGCAGCTTAGCCGGAAGGCTAGCGGGAAACATTCAGTACTTC. This sequence encodes CASSLAGRLAGNIQYF.

This chain connects TRBV5-1 to TRBJ2-2; 8 bases are shared with TRBD2. Looked up from germline, CDR1 is SGHRS and CDR2 is YFSETQ. The CDR3 runs 17 residues. V dropped 0 bases and J dropped 0; count of bases not matched to a gene: 4. CDR3 sequence (DNA): TGCGCCAGCAGCTTGGATCCGGGACTAGCGAACACCGGGGAGCTGTTTTTT. It encodes CASSLDPGLANTGELFF.

The V and J genes are TRBV6-6 and TRBJ2-5; D call uncertain. The V end was cut by 2 bases, the J end by 4 bases, with 5 bases between. The CDR3 has 12 residues. From germline, CDR1 is MNHNY and CDR2 SVGAGI (reference sequence). The CDR3 is CASSYIGETQYF. For the CDR3, the DNA is TGTGCCAGCAGTTACATCGGAGAGACCCAGTACTTC.

To note about this clone: Within the sample, other DNA sequences also encode this same CDR3. The chain has TRBV5-1 and TRBJ2-5; 10 nucleotides align to TRBD1. Germline assignment: CDR1 SGHRS and CDR2 YFSETQ. J lost 5 bases, V lost 3 bases, and 4 bases had no gene match. CDR3 size: 14 residues. CDR3 sequence (DNA): TGCGCCAGCAGCTACGACAGGGGGCAGGAGACCCAGTACTTC. Translated: CASSYDRGQETQYF.

V usage is TRBV7-8 and J usage is TRBJ2-7, with D unclear. The CDR3 totals 14 residues. Germline CDR1 SGHVS, CDR2 FQNEAQ. V lost 5 bases to trimming and J lost 2 bases, with 13 bases between them. CDR3 protein: CASSRTESTYEQYF. CDR3 sequence (DNA): TGTGCCAGCAGCCGTACCGAATCGACCTACGAGCAGTACTTC.

The gene calls are TRBV4-1 and TRBJ2-7, with 9 bases lining up with TRBD2. Germline V gene data show CDR1 as MGHRA and CDR2 as YSYEKL. CDR3 length equals 16 residues. The J segment lost 9 bases and the V segment lost 0 bases, leaving 12 bases of the junction unmatched. The CDR3 loop is CASSQEIFSGREVQYF. In DNA form, the CDR3 reads TGCGCCAGCAGCCAAGAAATATTTAGCGGGAGAGAGGTGCAGTACTTC.

The J gene is TRBJ2-7, the V gene TRBV19; TRBD2 aligns across 14 bases. Germline CDR1 reads LNHDA; CDR2 reads SQIVND (reference sequence). After removal of 5 bases from V and 2 bases from J, the junction contained 8 bases not matched to a gene. The CDR3 has 17 amino acids. The CDR3 is CASSPGLAGEYPYEQYF. The CDR3 DNA reads as TGTGCCAGTAGTCCGGGACTAGCGGGAGAGTATCCCTACGAGCAGTACTTC.